The entry that follows covers one TCR beta chain sequence. This record comes from a study of blood T cell repertoires in COVID-19. This CDR3 comprises 14 residues. V was shortened by 5 bases and J by 2 bases, with 12 bases between the two germline ends. Germline V gene lookup returns CDR1 SGHAT and CDR2 FQNNGV. Original processing methods: Reference gene primer amplification gave estimated nucleated cell counts. The table came from immunoSEQ multiplex PCR; TCRdb's copy has only in-frame clones and leaves some out. For V, J and clone size, that table is used; D and trimming come from the DNA. The data show roughly 200,000 clones, about 88% seen once.

Sequenced sample: PBMCs or T cells enriched from blood (not recorded which). The chain combines TRBV11-2 with TRBJ1-2, with D uncertain. The sequence came from a woman aged 25-40 years who had recovered from COVID-19. Here the CDR3 reads CASSPTGRNYGYTF. CDR3 nucleotide sequence: TGTGCCAGCAGCCCTACGGGGAGAAACTATGGCTACACCTTC.